This TCR beta chain was identified in a study of blood T cells in healthy people across ages. Points from the study as a whole: Investigators treated diversity estimates from one million T cells as underestimates.

With respect to this clonotype: Antigen specificity is unknown.

With a J-beta primer mix and a sample-barcoded 5' primer, a second PCR ran about 7 to 11 cycles. TCRdb redid the calling of the 5' RACE reads with MiXCR, one entry per CDR3 protein. The sample has roughly 2 million distinct CDR3 sequences; just under 50% are singletons. Looked up from germline, CDR1 is MNHEY and CDR2 is SMNVEV (reference sequence). V was shortened by 5 bases and J by 4 bases, with 15 bases between the two germline ends. The CDR3 extends over 15 amino acids. The receptor's source is a woman in her 40s in good health. The V call is TRBV27, the J call TRBJ1-5, with TRBD1 as a possible D gene (6 bases). The sequenced sample consisted of blood. Here the CDR3 DNA reads TGTGCCAGCAGTCCGCAGGGGTTTAGGAATCAGCCCCAGCATTTT. This codes for CASSPQGFRNQPQHF.